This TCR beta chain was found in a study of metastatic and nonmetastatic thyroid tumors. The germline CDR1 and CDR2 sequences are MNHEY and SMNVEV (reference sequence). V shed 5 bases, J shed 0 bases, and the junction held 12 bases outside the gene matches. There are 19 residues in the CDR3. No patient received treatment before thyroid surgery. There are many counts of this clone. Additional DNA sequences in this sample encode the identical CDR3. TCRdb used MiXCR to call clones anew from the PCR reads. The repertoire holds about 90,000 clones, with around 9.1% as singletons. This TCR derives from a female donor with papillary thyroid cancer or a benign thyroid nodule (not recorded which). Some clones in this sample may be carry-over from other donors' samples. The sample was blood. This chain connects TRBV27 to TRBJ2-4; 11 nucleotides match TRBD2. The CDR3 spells CASSPELAGATLAKNIQYF. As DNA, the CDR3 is TGTGCCAGCAGTCCCGAACTAGCGGGGGCAACCCTAGCCAAAAACATTCAGTACTTC.